The clone carrying this T cell receptor (beta chain) has a handful of counts. The antigen is undetermined. TCRdb ran MiXCR on the 5' RACE reads and lists one entry per CDR3 protein. The profile shows fewer than 650,000 distinct CDR3 sequences, approximately 9.6% of them singletons. These data originate in a study of identical twins. Trimming stripped 1 base from V and 4 bases from J, with 10 bases between. The CDR3 has 14 residues. CDR1 and CDR2 from the germline V gene are SEHNR and FQNEAQ (reference sequence). Study-wide findings and caveats: Models underpredicted monozygotic twin sharing of out-of-frame TCR alpha. Low generation-probability sequences were in excess among twin-shared out-of-frame alpha sequences. Potential partial confounding of zero-insertion analyses by invariant MAIT and iNKT cells was noted. Abundant cord blood beta clonotypes carried fewer insertions; memory repertoires showed none.

These sequences were also reported in another study, on yellow fever vaccine responses in identical twins.

The sequenced sample was PBMCs. The chain uses TRBV7-9 and TRBJ1-1; D gene uncertain. This TCR derives from a woman aged 18 to 35 in good health. CDR3 protein: CASSLVEGGTEAFF. CDR3 DNA: TGTGCCAGCAGCTTAGTAGAGGGTGGCACTGAAGCTTTCTTT.